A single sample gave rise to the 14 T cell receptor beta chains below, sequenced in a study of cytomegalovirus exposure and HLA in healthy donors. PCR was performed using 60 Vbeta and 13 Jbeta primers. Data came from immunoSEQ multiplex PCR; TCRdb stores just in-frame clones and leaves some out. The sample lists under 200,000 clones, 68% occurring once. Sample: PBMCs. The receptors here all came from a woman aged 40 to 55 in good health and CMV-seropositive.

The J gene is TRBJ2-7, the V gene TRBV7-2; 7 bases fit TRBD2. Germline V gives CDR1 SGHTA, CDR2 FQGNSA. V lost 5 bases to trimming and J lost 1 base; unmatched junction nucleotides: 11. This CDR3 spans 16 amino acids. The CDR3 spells CASSRAGDSLSYEQYF. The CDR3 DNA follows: TGTGCCAGCAGCCGGGCGGGGGACTCACTATCCTACGAGCAGTACTTC.

This CDR3 reads CASSEPGLSSYEQYF. The CDR3 bases are TGTGCCAGCAGTGAGCCGGGACTAAGCTCCTACGAGCAGTACTTC. The rearrangement joins TRBV6-1 to TRBJ2-7; 7 nucleotides align to TRBD2. This CDR3 region has 15 residues. V lost 3 bases, J lost 0 bases, and 5 bases stayed unmatched. Germline values: CDR1 MNHNS, CDR2 SASEGT.

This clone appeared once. CDR3 region: CASTYTQGANYGYTF. In DNA form, the CDR3 reads TGTGCCAGCACCTATACCCAGGGGGCGAACTATGGCTACACCTTC. This chain joins TRBV7-9 and TRBJ1-2; 8 nucleotides agree with TRBD1. Trimming took 7 bases from V and 2 from J; bases not matched to a gene: 9. Germline V gene sequence: CDR1 SEHNR, CDR2 FQNEAQ (reference sequence). The CDR3 loop spans 15 amino acids.

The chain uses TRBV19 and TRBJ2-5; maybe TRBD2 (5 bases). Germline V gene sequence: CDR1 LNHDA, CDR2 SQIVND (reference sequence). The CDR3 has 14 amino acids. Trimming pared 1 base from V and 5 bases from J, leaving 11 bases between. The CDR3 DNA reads TGTGCCAGTAGTATAGGCCAGGAGGTGGAGACCCAGTACTTC. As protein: CASSIGQEVETQYF.

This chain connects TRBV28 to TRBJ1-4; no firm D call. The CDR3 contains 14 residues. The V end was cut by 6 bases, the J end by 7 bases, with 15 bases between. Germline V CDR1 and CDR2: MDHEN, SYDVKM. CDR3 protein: CASSLGMWSEKLFF. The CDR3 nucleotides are TGTGCCAGCAGCCTCGGGATGTGGAGTGAAAAACTGTTTTTT.

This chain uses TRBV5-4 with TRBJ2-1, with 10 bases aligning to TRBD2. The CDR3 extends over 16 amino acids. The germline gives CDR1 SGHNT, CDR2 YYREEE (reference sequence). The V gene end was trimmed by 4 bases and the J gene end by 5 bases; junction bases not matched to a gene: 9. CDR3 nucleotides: TGTGCCAGCAGCCCGACAGCGGGGGGGCAAGACAATGAGCAGTTCTTC. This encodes CASSPTAGGQDNEQFF.

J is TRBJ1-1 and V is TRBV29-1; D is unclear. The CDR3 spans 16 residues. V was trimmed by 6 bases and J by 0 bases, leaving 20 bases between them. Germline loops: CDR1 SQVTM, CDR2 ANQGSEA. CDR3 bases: TGCAGCGTCGACGCCTCGTCGGGGATCATGAACACTGAAGCTTTCTTT. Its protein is CSVDASSGIMNTEAFF.

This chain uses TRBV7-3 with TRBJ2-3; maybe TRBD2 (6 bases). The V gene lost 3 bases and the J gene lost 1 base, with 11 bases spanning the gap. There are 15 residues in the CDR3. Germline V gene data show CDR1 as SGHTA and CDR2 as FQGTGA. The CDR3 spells CASSFLGGGTDTQYF. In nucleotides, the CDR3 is TGTGCCAGCAGCTTCCTCGGCGGGGGCACAGATACGCAGTATTTT.

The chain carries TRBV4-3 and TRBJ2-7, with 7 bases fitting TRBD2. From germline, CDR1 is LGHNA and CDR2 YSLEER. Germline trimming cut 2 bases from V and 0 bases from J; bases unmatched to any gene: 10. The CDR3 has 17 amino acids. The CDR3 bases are TGCGCCAGCAGCCAACACAAATCGGGACTACTCTCCTACGAGCAGTACTTC. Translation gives CASSQHKSGLLSYEQYF.

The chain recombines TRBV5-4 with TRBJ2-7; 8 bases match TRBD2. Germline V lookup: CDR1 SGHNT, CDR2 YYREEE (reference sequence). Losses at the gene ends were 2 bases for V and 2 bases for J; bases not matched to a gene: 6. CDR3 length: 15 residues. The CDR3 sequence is CASSFGGGLTYEQYF. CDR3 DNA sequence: TGTGCCAGCAGCTTCGGCGGGGGGCTGACCTACGAGCAGTACTTC.

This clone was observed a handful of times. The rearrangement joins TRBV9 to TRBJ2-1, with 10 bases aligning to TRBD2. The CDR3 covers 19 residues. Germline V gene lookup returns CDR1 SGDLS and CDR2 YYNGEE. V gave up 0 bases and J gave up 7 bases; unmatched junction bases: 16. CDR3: CASSVEGLAGAYTRNEQFF. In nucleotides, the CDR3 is TGTGCCAGCAGCGTAGAGGGGCTAGCGGGGGCGTACACTCGGAATGAGCAGTTCTTC.

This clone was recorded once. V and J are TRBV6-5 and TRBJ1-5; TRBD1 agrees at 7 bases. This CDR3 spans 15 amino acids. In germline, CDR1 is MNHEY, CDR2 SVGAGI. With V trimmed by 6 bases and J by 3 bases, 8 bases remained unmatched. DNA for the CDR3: TGTGCCAGCAGACAAGGGGGCTTTGACAATCAGCCCCAGCATTTT. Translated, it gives CASRQGGFDNQPQHF.

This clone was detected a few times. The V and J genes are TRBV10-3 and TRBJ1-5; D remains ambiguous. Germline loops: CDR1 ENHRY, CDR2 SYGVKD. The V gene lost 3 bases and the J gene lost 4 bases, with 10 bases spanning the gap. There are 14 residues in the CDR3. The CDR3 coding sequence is TGTGCCATCAGTGACCAGGATAGAAATCAGCCCCAGCATTTT. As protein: CAISDQDRNQPQHF.

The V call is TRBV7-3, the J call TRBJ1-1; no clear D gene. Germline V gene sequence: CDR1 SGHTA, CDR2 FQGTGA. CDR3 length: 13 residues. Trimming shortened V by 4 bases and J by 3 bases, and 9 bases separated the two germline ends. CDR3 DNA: TGTGCCAGCAGCTCTACCCGGGACACTGAAGCTTTCTTT. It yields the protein CASSSTRDTEAFF.